This T cell receptor (beta chain) appears in the sequencing data of a study of blood T cell repertoires in COVID-19. Looking at the study overall: Specimens from acute and convalescent COVID-19 originated in the United States, Italy and Spain. Sample material is recorded as cDNA or gDNA derived from T cells, B-cell-depleted T cells, or PBMCs.

Per the authors' pipeline: Amplification from reference gene primers served as the basis for estimated nucleated cell counts. The method was immunoSEQ multiplex PCR; TCRdb's version includes in-frame clones alone and lacks a portion of them. Clone size and the V and J calls come from that table; the DNA yielded D and trimming. The repertoire includes a few hundred thousand clones, 85% of them detected once, and more than 3% sits in the top ten. The sample comprised peripheral blood. The source of this sequence is a woman under 30 with acute or convalescent COVID-19.

CDR3 in amino acids: CASSQSRTALLYGYTF. The CDR3 DNA reads TGCGCCAGCAGTCAATCGAGAACAGCCCTCCTCTATGGCTACACCTTC. J is TRBJ1-2 and V is TRBV23-1; no firm D call. TRBV23-1 is treated as an ORF (open reading frame) with a function not yet certain. V gave up 0 bases and J gave up 4 bases, with 15 bases separating them. The CDR3 is made up of 16 amino acids.